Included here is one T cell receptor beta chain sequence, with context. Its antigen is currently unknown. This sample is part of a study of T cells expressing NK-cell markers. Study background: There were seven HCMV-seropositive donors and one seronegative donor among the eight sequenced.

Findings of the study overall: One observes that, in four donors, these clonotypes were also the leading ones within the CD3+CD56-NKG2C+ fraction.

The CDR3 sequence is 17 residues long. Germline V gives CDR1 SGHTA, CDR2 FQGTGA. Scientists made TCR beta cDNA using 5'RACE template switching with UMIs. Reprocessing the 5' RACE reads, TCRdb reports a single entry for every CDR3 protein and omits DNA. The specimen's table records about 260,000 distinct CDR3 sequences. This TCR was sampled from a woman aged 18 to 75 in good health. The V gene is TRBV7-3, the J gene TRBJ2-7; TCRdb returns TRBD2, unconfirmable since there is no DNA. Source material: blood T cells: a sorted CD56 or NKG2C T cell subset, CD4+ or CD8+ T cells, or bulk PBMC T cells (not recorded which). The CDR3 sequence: CASSQTSGSEKGYEQYF.